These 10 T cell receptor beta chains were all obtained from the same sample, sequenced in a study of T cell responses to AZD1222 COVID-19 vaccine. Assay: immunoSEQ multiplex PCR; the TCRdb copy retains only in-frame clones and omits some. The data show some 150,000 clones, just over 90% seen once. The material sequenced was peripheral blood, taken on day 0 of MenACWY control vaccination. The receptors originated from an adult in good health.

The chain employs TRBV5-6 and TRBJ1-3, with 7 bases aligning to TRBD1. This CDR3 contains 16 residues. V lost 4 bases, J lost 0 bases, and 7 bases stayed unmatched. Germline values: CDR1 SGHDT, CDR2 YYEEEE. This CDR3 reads CASSQGVSLSGNTIYF. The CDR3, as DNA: TGTGCCAGCAGCCAGGGGGTGAGCCTCTCTGGAAACACCATATATTTT.

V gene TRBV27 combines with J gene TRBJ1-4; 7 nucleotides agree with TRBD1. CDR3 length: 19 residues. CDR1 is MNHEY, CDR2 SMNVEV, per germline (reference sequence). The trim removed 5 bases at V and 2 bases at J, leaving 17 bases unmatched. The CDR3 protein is CASSLRQGRGKGTNEKLFF. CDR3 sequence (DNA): TGTGCCAGCAGTCTGCGACAGGGCCGGGGTAAGGGGACTAATGAAAAACTGTTTTTT.

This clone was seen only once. The CDR3 DNA is TGTGCCAGCAGGGAAGATGGGACAGTCATGAACACTGAAGCTTTCTTT. This sequence encodes CASREDGTVMNTEAFF. This chain links TRBV5-4 with TRBJ1-1, with TRBD1 matching 7 bases. Germline CDR1 and CDR2: SGHNT and YYREEE (reference sequence). With 5 bases clipped from V and 0 bases from J, the junction kept 10 bases outside the gene matches. The CDR3 loop spans 16 amino acids.

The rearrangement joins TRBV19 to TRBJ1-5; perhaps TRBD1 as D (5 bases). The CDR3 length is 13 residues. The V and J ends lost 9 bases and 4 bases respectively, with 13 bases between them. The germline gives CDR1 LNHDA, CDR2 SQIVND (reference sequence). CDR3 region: CASTPGGNQPQHF. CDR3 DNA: TGTGCCAGCACCCCGGGGGGAAATCAGCCCCAGCATTTT. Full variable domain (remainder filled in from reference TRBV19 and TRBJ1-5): DGGITQSPKYLFRKEGQNVTLSCEQNLNHDAMYWYRQDPGQGLRLIYYSQIVNDFQKGDIAEGYSVSREKKESFPLTVTSAQKNPTAFYLCASTPGGNQPQHFGDGTRLSIL.

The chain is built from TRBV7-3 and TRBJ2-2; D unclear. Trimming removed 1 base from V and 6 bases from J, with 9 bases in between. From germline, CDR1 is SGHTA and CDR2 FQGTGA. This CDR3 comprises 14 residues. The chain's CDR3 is CASSLMAGPGELFF. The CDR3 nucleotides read TGTGCCAGCAGCTTAATGGCTGGGCCCGGGGAGCTGTTTTTT. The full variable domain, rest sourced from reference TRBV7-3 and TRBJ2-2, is GAGVSQTPSNKVTEKGKYVELRCDPISGHTALYWYRQSLGQGPEFLIYFQGTGAADDSGLPNDRFFAVRPEGSVSTLKIQRTERGDSAVYLCASSLMAGPGELFFGEGSRLTVL.

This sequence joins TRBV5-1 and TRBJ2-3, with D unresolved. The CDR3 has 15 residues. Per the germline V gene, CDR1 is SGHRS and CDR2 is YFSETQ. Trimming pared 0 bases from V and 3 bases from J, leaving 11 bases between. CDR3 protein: CASSLGSARTDTQYF. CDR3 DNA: TGCGCCAGCAGCTTGGGCAGTGCGAGGACAGATACGCAGTATTTT.

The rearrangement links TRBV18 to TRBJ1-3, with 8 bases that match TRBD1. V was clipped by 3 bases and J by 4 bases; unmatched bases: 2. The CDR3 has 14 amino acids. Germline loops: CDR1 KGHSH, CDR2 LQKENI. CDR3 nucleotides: TGTGCCAGCTCACCGACAGGGGACGGAAACACCATATATTTT. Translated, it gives CASSPTGDGNTIYF.

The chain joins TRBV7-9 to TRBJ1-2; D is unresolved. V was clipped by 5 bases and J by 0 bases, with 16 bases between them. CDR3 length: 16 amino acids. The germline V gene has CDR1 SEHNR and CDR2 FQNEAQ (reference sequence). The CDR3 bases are TGTGCCAGCAGCCAACCCTCGGTAGGAGCTAACTATGGCTACACCTTC. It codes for CASSQPSVGANYGYTF.

The CDR3 sequence is CASSPPQRAASYEQYF. The CDR3, as DNA: TGTGCCAGCTCACCACCCCAACGAGCGGCCTCCTACGAGCAGTACTTC. V and J are TRBV18 and TRBJ2-7, with D perhaps matching TRBD2 (5 bases). The CDR3 is made up of 16 amino acids. Trimming took off 0 bases at V and 0 bases at J, with 12 bases between the two ends. Germline V CDR1 and CDR2: KGHSH, LQKENI. Using reference TRBV18 and TRBJ2-7 for the parts outside the CDR3, the full variable domain is NAGVMQNPRHLVRRRGQEARLRCSPMKGHSHVYWYRQLPEEGLKFMVYLQKENIIDESGMPKERFSAEFPKEGPSILRIQQVVRGDSAAYFCASSPPQRAASYEQYFGPGTRLTVT.

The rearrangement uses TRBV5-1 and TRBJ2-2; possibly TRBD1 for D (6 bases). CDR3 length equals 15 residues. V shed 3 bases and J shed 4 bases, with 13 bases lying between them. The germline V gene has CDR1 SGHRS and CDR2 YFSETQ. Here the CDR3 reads CASSSGQPLTGELFF. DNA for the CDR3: TGCGCCAGCAGCTCAGGACAGCCCCTCACCGGGGAGCTGTTTTTT.